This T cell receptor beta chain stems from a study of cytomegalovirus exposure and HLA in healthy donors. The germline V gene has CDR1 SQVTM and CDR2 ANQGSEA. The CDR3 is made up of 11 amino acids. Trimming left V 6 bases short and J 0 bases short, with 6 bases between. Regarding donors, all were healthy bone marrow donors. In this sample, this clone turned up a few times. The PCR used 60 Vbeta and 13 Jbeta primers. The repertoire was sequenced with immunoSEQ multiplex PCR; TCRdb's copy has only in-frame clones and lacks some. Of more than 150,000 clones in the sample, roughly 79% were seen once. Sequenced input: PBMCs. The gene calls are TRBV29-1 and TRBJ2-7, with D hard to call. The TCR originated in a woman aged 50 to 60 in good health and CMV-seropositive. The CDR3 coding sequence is TGCAGCGTGGAGAGCTCCTACGAGCAGTACTTC. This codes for CSVESSYEQYF.